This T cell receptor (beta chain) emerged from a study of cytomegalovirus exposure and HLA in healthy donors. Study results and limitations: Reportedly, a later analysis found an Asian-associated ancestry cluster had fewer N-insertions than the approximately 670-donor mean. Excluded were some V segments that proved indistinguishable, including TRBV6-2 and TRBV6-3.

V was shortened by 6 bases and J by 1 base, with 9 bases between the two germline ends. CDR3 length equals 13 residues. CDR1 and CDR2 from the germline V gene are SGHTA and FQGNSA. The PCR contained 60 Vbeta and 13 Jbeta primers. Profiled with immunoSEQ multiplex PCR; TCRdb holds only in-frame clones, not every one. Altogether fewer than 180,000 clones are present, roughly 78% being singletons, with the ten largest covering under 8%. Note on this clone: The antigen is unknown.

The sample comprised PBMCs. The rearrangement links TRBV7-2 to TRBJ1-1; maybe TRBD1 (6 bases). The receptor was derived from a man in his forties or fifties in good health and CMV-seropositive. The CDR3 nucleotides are TGTGCCAGCAGTATACAGGGGAACACTGAAGCTTTCTTT. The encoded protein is CASSIQGNTEAFF.